A selection of T cell receptor beta chains follows, all from one sample in a study of blood T cell repertoires in COVID-19. Sequencing used immunoSEQ multiplex PCR; TCRdb keeps in-frame clones, though not all of them. The sample has fewer than 130,000 clones, around 89% seen once. Sequences were obtained from peripheral blood. All receptors derive from a woman older than 75 with acute or convalescent COVID-19. The CDR3 runs from the conserved cysteine through the conserved F or W. D genes are given only for firm matches. Clone size appears in some rows only: once, few, many, or a class for an expanded clone.

TRBD1,TRBV5-4,TRBJ2-5,-,TGTGCCAGCAGCGGGGCCGGACAGGGGGAGACCCAGTACTTC,CASSGAGQGETQYF
TRBD2,TRBV28,TRBJ2-1,-,TGTGCCAGCACCTACTGGACTAGCGGGGTCGAACTGGGGGATGAGCAGTTCTTC,CASTYWTSGVELGDEQFF
TRBD1,TRBV28,TRBJ1-2,-,TGTGCCAGCAGTTCAGGAGGGACAGTTTTTGGCTACACCTTC,CASSSGGTVFGYTF
-,TRBV6-5,TRBJ1-2,once,TGTGCCAGCAGTTACAGTACAAGGGGGAATGGCTACACCTTC,CASSYSTRGNGYTF
TRBD2,TRBV11-2,TRBJ2-5,-,TGTGCCAGCAGCCAGGGACTAGCGGGGGTGGAGACCCAGTACTTC,CASSQGLAGVETQYF
-,TRBV2,TRBJ2-7,-,TGTGCCAGCAGTGTCGAGAAAGTCAAGACCTACGAGCAGTACTTC,CASSVEKVKTYEQYF
-,TRBV12-5,TRBJ2-7,-,TGTGCTAGTGGTTTGGGCGGGACTGGAGCCTACGAGCAGTACTTC,CASGLGGTGAYEQYF
-,TRBV5-1,TRBJ1-2,-,TGCGCCAGCAGCTTGGCCTTTGGGGGCCGGGTAGGTGGCTACACCTTC,CASSLAFGGRVGGYTF
TRBD2,TRBV10-3,TRBJ2-1,-,TGTGCCATCGGGCGGGAGGTCGACAATGAGCAGTTCTTC,CAIGREVDNEQFF
-,TRBV28,TRBJ1-1,-,TGTGCCAGCAGTGTCAGTACTGAAGCTTTCTTT,CASSVSTEAFF
-,TRBV29-1,TRBJ2-7,-,TGCAGCGGGTGGGACTCTAGTACCTACGAGCAGTACTTC,CSGWDSSTYEQYF
-,TRBV4-1,TRBJ2-5,-,TGCGCCAGCAGCCTTTCTATCCCAGAGACCCAGTACTTC,CASSLSIPETQYF
TRBD1,TRBV7-8,TRBJ1-2,-,TGTGCCAGCAGCAAGTTGGGACAGGGGGCCCAAGCAGGCTACACCTTC,CASSKLGQGAQAGYTF
-,TRBV10-3,TRBJ1-2,-,TGTGCCATCAGTGACGACTATGGCTACACCTTC,CAISDDYGYTF
-,TRBV28,TRBJ1-2,-,TGTGCCAGCAGGGCAGGGATCATGGGCTATGGCTACACCTTC,CASRAGIMGYGYTF
TRBD1,TRBV6-5,TRBJ1-5,-,TGTGCCAGCAGACCCCTGAGGGGGCTGAATCAGCCCCAGCATTTT,CASRPLRGLNQPQHF
-,TRBV28,TRBJ1-5,-,TGTGCCAGCAGCCCAGGGACACCAGTTGATCAGCCCCAGCATTTT,CASSPGTPVDQPQHF
-,TRBV28,TRBJ1-4,-,TGTGCCAGCAGAACCGACAGTAGATCCTACGAAAAACTGTTTTTT,CASRTDSRSYEKLFF
-,TRBV15,TRBJ1-6,-,TGTGCCACCAGCAGAGACAGGGGCAACAATTCACCCCTCCACTTT,CATSRDRGNNSPLHF
-,TRBV2,TRBJ2-3,-,TGTGCCAGCAGTGGGACAGATTTCACAGATACGCAGTATTTT,CASSGTDFTDTQYF
-,TRBV30,TRBJ2-1,-,TGTGCCTGGAGTCCACGGGTCCCCTCGGGGAATGAGCAGTTCTTC,CAWSPRVPSGNEQFF
-,TRBV2,TRBJ1-4,-,TGTGCCAGCAGTTTGGACGGGATAGCTAATGAAAAACTGTTTTTT,CASSLDGIANEKLFF
TRBD1,TRBV27,TRBJ2-1,-,TGTGCCAGCAGTTTCTTTTTGAGCGGACAGGGGGGCAATGAGCAGTTCTTC,CASSFFLSGQGGNEQFF
TRBD2,TRBV27,TRBJ2-3,-,TGTGCCAGCAGTTTCCAGCGGGGGGGCACAGATACGCAGTATTTT,CASSFQRGGTDTQYF
TRBD1,TRBV6-2/TRBV6-3,TRBJ1-5,-,TGTGCCAGCAGTTACTGGACAGGGATCGGCAATCAGCCCCAGCATTTT,CASSYWTGIGNQPQHF
-,TRBV13,TRBJ1-4,-,TGTGCCACGTCGTTTGCGCGTGAAAAACTGTTTTTT,CATSFAREKLFF
-,TRBV7-3,TRBJ2-5,-,TGTGCCAGCAGTCGAGCGCTACAAGAGACCCAGTACTTC,CASSRALQETQYF
-,TRBV6-1,TRBJ1-2,-,TGTGCCAGCAGTGAAGGATTTCACAGGGACGGCTACACCTTC,CASSEGFHRDGYTF
TRBD1,TRBV5-8,TRBJ2-3,-,TGTGCCAGCAGCTTGGGACAGGGGACCAACACAGATACGCAGTATTTT,CASSLGQGTNTDTQYF
-,TRBV6-2/TRBV6-3,TRBJ2-1,-,TGTGCCAGCAGTCACGACTGGCCCTCCAATGAGCAGTTCTTC,CASSHDWPSNEQFF
-,TRBV3-1/TRBV3-2,TRBJ2-2,-,TGTGCCAGCAGCCAAGGGGGAGGAGGTTCCAGCGGGGAGCTGTTTTTT,CASSQGGGGSSGELFF
TRBD1,TRBV3-1/TRBV3-2,TRBJ2-6,-,TGTGCCAGCAGCCCGACCGGGACAGGGGGTTATCGTGGGGCCAACGTCCTGACTTTC,CASSPTGTGGYRGANVLTF
-,TRBV30,TRBJ1-2,-,TGTGCCTGGTTTCGGGGGGCTAACTATGGCTACACCTTC,CAWFRGANYGYTF
TRBD1,TRBV5-6,TRBJ2-4,-,TGTGCCAGCAGCTTTGGACAGGGAGAATACATTCAGTACTTC,CASSFGQGEYIQYF
-,TRBV6-6,TRBJ1-3,-,TGTGCCAGCAGCCCCCCGACACCCTCTGGAAACACCATATATTTT,CASSPPTPSGNTIYF
-,TRBV30,TRBJ1-1,-,TGTGCCTGGAGTGGCAGTCGGAACACTGAAGCTTTCTTT,CAWSGSRNTEAFF
TRBD2,TRBV9,TRBJ2-1,-,TGTGCCAGCAGCCCCGGACTAGCGGGGGATAATGAGCAGTTCTTC,CASSPGLAGDNEQFF